Listed here are 2 T cell receptor beta chains from one sample, sequenced in a study of blood T cell repertoires in COVID-19. Profiled with immunoSEQ multiplex PCR; TCRdb holds only in-frame clones, not every one. The sample shows more than 110,000 clones, nearly 85% of them seen only once. The sample comprised peripheral blood. The receptor source for this set is a human donor in a cohort sampled during active COVID-19.

This chain uses TRBV27 with TRBJ2-7, with 7 bases identical to TRBD1. Germline assignment: CDR1 MNHEY and CDR2 SMNVEV (reference sequence). The CDR3 runs 14 residues. With V trimmed by 3 bases and J by 2 bases, 4 bases remained unmatched. The CDR3 spells CASSLGTEPYEQYF. The CDR3 bases are TGTGCCAGCAGTTTGGGGACAGAACCCTACGAGCAGTACTTC.

The genes are TRBV19 and TRBJ1-3; D perhaps matches TRBD1 (5 bases). The V and J ends lost 5 bases and 4 bases respectively, with 15 bases between them. The CDR3 has 15 residues. Germline CDR1 reads LNHDA; CDR2 reads SQIVND (reference sequence). The CDR3 nucleotides read TGTGCCAGTAGTCCAGGGCGTTTGGGAGGAAACACCATATATTTT. It encodes CASSPGRLGGNTIYF. Full variable domain (remainder filled in from reference TRBV19 and TRBJ1-3): DGGITQSPKYLFRKEGQNVTLSCEQNLNHDAMYWYRQDPGQGLRLIYYSQIVNDFQKGDIAEGYSVSREKKESFPLTVTSAQKNPTAFYLCASSPGRLGGNTIYFGEGSWLTVV.